The clone carrying this T cell receptor beta chain was detected a few times. The antigen is unknown. The data are from a study of T-cell reconstitution after alpha-beta-depleted transplantation in children. Study findings and constraints: The study traced high day-60 TCRbeta diversity in some patients to surviving recipient T cells and thymic progenitors. Newly produced T cells mostly accounted for T-cell counts and diversity one year post-transplant. About two months after transplant, alpha-beta T cells reportedly came from several hundred expanded graft clones.

The authors prepared the TCRbeta library with unique molecular identifiers. Each CDR3 protein gets one entry after TCRdb re-called the PCR reads with MiXCR. The sample has 600,000 to 800,000 distinct CDR3 sequences, approximately 14% seen once. Source: PBMCs, taken before TCRalphabeta/CD19-depleted stem cell transplant. This TCR was sampled from a girl aged 2-10 years with congenital amegakaryocytic thrombocytopenia, due to receive a stem cell transplant.

CDR3 protein: CASSVPLGGLIGDTQYF. As DNA, the CDR3 is TGTGCCAGCTCAGTTCCTCTTGGAGGGTTGATTGGAGATACGCAGTATTTT. This chain links TRBV18 with TRBJ2-3; possible D gene TRBD2, 6 bases. The CDR3 spans 17 residues. The germline V gene has CDR1 KGHSH and CDR2 LQKENI. V dropped 5 bases and J dropped 5 bases, with 23 bases sitting between them. The full variable domain, completed using reference TRBV18 and TRBJ2-3, is NAGVMQNPRHLVRRRGQEARLRCSPMKGHSHVYWYRQLPEEGLKFMVYLQKENIIDESGMPKERFSAEFPKEGPSILRIQQVVRGDSAAYFCASSVPLGGLIGDTQYFGPGTRLTVL.